The sequence of this TCR beta chain was determined in a study of T-cell reconstitution after alpha-beta-depleted transplantation in children. The study, taken as a whole, reports: The study reportedly traced alpha-beta T cells about two months after transplant to several hundred expanded graft clones. Several patients had high TCRbeta diversity at day 60; it came from surviving recipient T cells and thymic progenitors. It was newly produced T cells that mostly accounted for T-cell counts and diversity one year after transplant.

The CDR3 totals 14 residues. Per the germline V gene, CDR1 is MNHEY and CDR2 is SVGEGT. V lost 6 bases and J lost 2; bases outside the gene matches: 6. Construction of the TCRbeta library involved unique molecular identifiers. MiXCR, applied by TCRdb to the PCR reads, yields one record per CDR3 protein. The data contain about 640,000 distinct CDR3 sequences, approximately 13% of them singletons. This clonotype was seen a few times. What it binds is unknown. This sample comprised PBMCs, mostly from graft donor cells, obtained 360 days after TCRalphabeta/CD19-depleted stem cell transplant. This receptor was obtained from a male patient aged 5 to 17 who had a stem cell transplant for acute myeloid leukemia, so the T cells may come from the graft donor. The V and J genes are TRBV6-2 or TRBV6-3 and TRBJ2-7, with 8 bases aligning to TRBD2. CDR3 region: CASRFLSGTYEQYF. The CDR3 DNA reads TGTGCCAGCAGGTTTCTTAGCGGGACCTACGAGCAGTACTTC.